This record concerns one T cell receptor (beta chain) sequence. Its cognate antigen is unknown. The sample originates from a study of cytomegalovirus exposure and HLA in healthy donors. Study results and caveats: The study put 150 or so TCR beta chains on its list as cytomegalovirus-associated. Most subjects had HLA-A and HLA-B alleles reportedly predicted accurately by TCR beta sequences. TCR beta V segments were, for the most part, productive about 90% or about 30% of the time in an earlier analysis.

This CDR3 region has 15 residues. The germline CDR1 and CDR2 sequences are SGHKS and YYEKEE (reference sequence). Trimming removed 0 bases from V and 4 bases from J, with 14 bases in between. Among the donors, all were healthy bone marrow donors. The study ran its PCR with 60 Vbeta and 13 Jbeta primers. The table came from immunoSEQ multiplex PCR; TCRdb's copy has only in-frame clones and leaves some out. This sample contains approximately 130,000 clones. The rearrangement links TRBV5-5 to TRBJ2-7, with a possible D match to TRBD1 (5 bases). This sequence was found in a woman in her sixties or seventies in good health and CMV-seronegative. The sequenced material came from PBMCs. CDR3 sequence reads: CASSLDLSAGYEQYF. CDR3 DNA sequence: TGTGCCAGCAGCTTGGATCTCTCGGCAGGGTACGAGCAGTACTTC.